These T cell receptor beta chains were read from a single sample in a study of blood T cell repertoires in COVID-19. Using immunoSEQ multiplex PCR, the repertoire was profiled, and TCRdb retains in-frame clones only, with some absent. The sample gives around 130,000 clones, 84% of which show up once; 1.5% to 2% is in the top ten. Sequencing was performed on PBMCs or T cells enriched from blood (not recorded which). These receptors were collected from a woman aged 18-29 years who had been exposed to COVID-19. CDR3s include the opening cysteine and the closing phenylalanine or tryptophan. Each record gives: CDR3 protein, V gene.

CDR3 protein: CASSLAQGIYNEQFF
V gene: TRBV5-1

CDR3 protein: CASTRAGGSYEQYF
V gene: TRBV6-5

CDR3 protein: CASSLVLYGYTF
V gene: TRBV7-9

CDR3 protein: CASSPSVNSDTLAKNIQYF
V gene: TRBV18

CDR3 protein: CATRETGGQETQYF
V gene: TRBV24-1

CDR3 protein: CASSATGLNSPLHF
V gene: TRBV25-1

CDR3 protein: CASSYPGGNTGELFF
V gene: TRBV6-6

CDR3 protein: CASGWRYQETQYF
V gene: TRBV2

CDR3 protein: CASSLALRGSNYGYTF
V gene: TRBV5-1

CDR3 protein: CASSLSAGGSYNEQFF
V gene: TRBV28

CDR3 protein: CASRDGTGNPSGANVLTF
V gene: TRBV9

CDR3 protein: CASSPSGDTQYF
V gene: TRBV18

CDR3 protein: CASRGDRVWSYEQYF
V gene: TRBV28

CDR3 protein: CASSQVQSSDRGTEAFF
V gene: TRBV4-1

CDR3 protein: CASSLSYGYTF
V gene: TRBV28

CDR3 protein: CASSLIRSYGYTF
V gene: TRBV12-3/TRBV12-4

CDR3 protein: CASRANSPLHF
V gene: TRBV27

CDR3 protein: CASSLAWEGSYEQYF
V gene: TRBV4-2

CDR3 protein: CASSLEQGNTEAFF
V gene: TRBV5-1

CDR3 protein: CASSWTGGQPQHF
V gene: TRBV5-8

CDR3 protein: CASSPEGGWRDGYTF
V gene: TRBV3-1/TRBV3-2

CDR3 protein: CASSLAGQGLTNEKLFF
V gene: TRBV5-6

CDR3 protein: CSVRSGAVYGYTF
V gene: TRBV29-1

CDR3 protein: CASSLGPVGGQETQYF
V gene: TRBV11-2

CDR3 protein: CASSSGQFYSNQPQHF
V gene: TRBV7-9

CDR3 protein: CAWSGTAHQPQHF
V gene: TRBV30

CDR3 protein: CASSLDGGTTNEKLFF
V gene: TRBV5-1